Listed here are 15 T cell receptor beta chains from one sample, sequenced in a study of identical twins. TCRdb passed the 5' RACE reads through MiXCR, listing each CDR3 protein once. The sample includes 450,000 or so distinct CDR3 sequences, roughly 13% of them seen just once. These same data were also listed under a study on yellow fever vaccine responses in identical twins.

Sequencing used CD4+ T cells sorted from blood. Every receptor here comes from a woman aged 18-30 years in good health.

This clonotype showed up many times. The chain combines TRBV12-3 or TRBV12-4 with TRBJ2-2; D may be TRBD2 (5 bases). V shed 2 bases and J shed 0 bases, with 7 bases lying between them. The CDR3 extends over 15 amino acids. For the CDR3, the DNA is TGTGCCAGCAGTTTAACTAGGTCGAACACCGGGGAGCTGTTTTTT. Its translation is CASSLTRSNTGELFF.

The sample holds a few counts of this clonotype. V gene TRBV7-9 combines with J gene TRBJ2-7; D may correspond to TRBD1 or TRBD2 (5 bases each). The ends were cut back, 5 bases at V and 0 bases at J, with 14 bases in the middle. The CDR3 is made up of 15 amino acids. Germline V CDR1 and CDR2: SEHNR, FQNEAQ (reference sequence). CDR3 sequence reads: CASSRRDAPSYEQYF. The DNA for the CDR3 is TGTGCCAGCAGCCGCCGGGACGCTCCCTCCTACGAGCAGTACTTC.

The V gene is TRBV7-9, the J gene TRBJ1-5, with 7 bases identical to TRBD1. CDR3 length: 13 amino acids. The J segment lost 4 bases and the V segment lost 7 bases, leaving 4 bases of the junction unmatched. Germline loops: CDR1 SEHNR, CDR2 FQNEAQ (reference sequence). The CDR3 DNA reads TGTGCCAGCACCGGGGACAGTAATCAGCCCCAGCATTTT. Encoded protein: CASTGDSNQPQHF.

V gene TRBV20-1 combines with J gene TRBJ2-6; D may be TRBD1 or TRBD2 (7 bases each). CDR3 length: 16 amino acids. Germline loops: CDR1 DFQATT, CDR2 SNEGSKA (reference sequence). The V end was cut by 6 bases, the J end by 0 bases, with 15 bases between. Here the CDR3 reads CSANRGGLSGANVLTF. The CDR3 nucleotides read TGCAGTGCGAACAGGGGAGGGCTCTCTGGGGCCAACGTCCTGACTTTC.

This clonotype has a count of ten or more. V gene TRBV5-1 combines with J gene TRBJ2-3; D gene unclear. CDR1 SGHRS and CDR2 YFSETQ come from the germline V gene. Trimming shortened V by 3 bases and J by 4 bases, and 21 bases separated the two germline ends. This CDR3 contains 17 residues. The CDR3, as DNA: TGCGCCAGCAGCTCTACAAGACCGGGTGGAAGGGCAGATACGCAGTATTTT. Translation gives CASSSTRPGGRADTQYF.

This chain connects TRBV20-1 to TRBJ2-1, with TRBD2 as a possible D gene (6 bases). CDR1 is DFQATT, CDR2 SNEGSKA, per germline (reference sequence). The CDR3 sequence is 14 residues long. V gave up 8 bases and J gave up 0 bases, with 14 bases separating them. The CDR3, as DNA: TGCAGTACCGGAGGGCCCAGCTCCTACAATGAGCAGTTCTTC. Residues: CSTGGPSSYNEQFF.

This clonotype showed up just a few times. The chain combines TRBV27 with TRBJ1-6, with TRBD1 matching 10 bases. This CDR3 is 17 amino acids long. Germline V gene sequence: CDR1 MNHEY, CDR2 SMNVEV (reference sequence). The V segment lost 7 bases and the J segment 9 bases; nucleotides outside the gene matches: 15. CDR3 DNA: TGTGCCAGCACTCTTTACCCGGGACAGGGGAGCGGTTCACCCCTCCACTTT. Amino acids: CASTLYPGQGSGSPLHF.

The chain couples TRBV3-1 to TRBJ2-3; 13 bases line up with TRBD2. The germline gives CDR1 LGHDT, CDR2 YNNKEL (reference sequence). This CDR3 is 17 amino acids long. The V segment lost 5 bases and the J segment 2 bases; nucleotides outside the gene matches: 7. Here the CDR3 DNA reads TGTGCCAGCAGCGGTCGGACTAGCGGGGGCGTCACAGATACGCAGTATTTT. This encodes CASSGRTSGGVTDTQYF.

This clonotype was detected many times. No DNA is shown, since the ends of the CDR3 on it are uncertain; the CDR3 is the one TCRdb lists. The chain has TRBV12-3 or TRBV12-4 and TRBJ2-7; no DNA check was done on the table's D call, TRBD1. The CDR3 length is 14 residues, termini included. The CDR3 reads CASSSSPGIYEQYF.

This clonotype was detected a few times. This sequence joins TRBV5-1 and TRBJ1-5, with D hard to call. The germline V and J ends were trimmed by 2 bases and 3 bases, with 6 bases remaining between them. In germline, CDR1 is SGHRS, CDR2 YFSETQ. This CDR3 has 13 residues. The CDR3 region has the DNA TGCGCCAGCAGCTTTGCGCCCAATCAGCCCCAGCATTTT. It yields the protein CASSFAPNQPQHF.

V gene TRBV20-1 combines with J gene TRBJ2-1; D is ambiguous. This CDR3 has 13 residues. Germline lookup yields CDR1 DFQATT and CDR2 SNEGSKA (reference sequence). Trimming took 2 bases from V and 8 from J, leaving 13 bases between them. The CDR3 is CSARSPLHDEQFF. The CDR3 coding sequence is TGCAGTGCTAGATCTCCTTTACATGATGAGCAGTTCTTC.

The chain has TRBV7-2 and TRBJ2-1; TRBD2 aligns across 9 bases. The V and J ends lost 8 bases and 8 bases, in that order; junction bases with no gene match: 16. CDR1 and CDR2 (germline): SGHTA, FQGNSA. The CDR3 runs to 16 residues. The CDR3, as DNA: TGTGCCAGCGGCTCGGCGGGGGGGAAAAAAATGTATGAGCAGTTCTTC. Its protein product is CASGSAGGKKMYEQFF.

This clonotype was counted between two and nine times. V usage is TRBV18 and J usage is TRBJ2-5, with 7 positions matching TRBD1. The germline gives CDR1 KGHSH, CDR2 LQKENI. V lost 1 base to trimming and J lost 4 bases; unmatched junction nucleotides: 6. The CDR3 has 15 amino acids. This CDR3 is CASSPQGAMRETQYF. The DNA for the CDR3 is TGTGCCAGCTCACCACAGGGGGCAATGCGAGAGACCCAGTACTTC. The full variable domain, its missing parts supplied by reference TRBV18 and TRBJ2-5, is NAGVMQNPRHLVRRRGQEARLRCSPMKGHSHVYWYRQLPEEGLKFMVYLQKENIIDESGMPKERFSAEFPKEGPSILRIQQVVRGDSAAYFCASSPQGAMRETQYFGPGTRLLVL.

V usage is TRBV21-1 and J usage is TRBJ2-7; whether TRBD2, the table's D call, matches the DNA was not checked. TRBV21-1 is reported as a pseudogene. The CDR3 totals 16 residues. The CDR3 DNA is TGTGCCAGCAGCAAAGGGAAGGGACTCACGACCTACGAGCAGTACTTC. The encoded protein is CASSKGKGLTTYEQYF.

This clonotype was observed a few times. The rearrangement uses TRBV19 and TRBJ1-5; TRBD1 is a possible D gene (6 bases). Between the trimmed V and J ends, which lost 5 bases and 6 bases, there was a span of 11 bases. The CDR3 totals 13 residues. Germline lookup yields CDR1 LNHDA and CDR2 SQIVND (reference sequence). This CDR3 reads CASSARGGQPQHF. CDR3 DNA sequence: TGTGCCAGTAGTGCAAGGGGGGGTCAGCCCCAGCATTTT.